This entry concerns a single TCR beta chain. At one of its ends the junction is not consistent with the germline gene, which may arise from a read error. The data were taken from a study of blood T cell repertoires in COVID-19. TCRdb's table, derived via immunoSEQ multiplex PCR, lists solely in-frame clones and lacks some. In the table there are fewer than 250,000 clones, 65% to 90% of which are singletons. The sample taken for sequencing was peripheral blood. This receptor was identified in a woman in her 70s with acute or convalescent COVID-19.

CDR3 residues: CASSFGTAGELTGF. CDR3 DNA: TGTGCCAGCAGCTTCGGGACAGCCGGAGAATTAACAGGATTT. The chain couples TRBV5-6 to TRBJ1-1, with 7 bases that match TRBD1. The germline V gene has CDR1 SGHDT and CDR2 YYEEEE. This CDR3 region has 14 residues.